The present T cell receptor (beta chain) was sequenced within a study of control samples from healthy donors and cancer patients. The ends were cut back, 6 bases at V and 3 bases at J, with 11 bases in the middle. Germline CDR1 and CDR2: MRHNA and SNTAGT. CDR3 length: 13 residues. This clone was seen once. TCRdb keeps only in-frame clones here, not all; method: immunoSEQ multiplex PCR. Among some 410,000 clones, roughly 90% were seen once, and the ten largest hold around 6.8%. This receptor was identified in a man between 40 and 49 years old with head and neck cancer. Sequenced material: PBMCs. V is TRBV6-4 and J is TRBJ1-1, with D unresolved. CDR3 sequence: CASSLNRDTEAFF. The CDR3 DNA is TGTGCCAGCAGCCTTAACCGGGACACTGAAGCTTTCTTT.